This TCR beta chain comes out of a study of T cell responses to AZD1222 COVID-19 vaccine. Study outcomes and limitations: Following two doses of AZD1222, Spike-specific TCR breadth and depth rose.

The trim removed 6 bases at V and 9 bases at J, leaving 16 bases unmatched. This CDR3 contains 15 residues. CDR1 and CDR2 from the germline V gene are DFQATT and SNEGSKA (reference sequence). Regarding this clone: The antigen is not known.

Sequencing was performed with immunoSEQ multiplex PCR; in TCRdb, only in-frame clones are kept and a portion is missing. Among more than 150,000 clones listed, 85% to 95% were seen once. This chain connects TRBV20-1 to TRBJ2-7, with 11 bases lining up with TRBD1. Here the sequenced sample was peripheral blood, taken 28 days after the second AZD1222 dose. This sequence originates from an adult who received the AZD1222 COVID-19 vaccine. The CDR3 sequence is CSASFGDRGYVRQYF. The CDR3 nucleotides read TGCAGTGCCAGTTTTGGGGACAGGGGGTACGTTAGGCAGTACTTC.